One T cell receptor beta chain is described in this entry. Its antigen is not identified. The PCR had 60 Vbeta and 13 Jbeta primers. Method: immunoSEQ multiplex PCR; TCRdb's copy keeps in-frame clones and lacks some. The data contain fewer than 150,000 clones, 65% to 85% of them singletons. This specimen belongs to a study of cytomegalovirus exposure and HLA in healthy donors. Germline CDR1 SQVTM, CDR2 ANQGSEA. Trimming pared 6 bases from V and 0 bases from J, leaving 9 bases between. This CDR3 is 13 amino acids long. Broader study findings: The likely explanation for a cluster of highly shared sequence variants was sequencing artifact. Within a later analysis, the majority of CMV-associated TCR beta chains appeared HLA-restricted.

The sequencing sample was made of PBMCs. V and J are TRBV29-1 and TRBJ1-5; D is uncertain. The sequence was obtained from a woman between 25 and 40 years old in good health and CMV-seropositive. The CDR3 reads CSVQYYSNQPQHF. The CDR3 DNA reads as TGCAGCGTCCAGTATTATAGCAATCAGCCCCAGCATTTT.